These 2 T cell receptor beta chains were sequenced from one sample in a study of blood T cell repertoires in COVID-19. Profiling relied on immunoSEQ multiplex PCR, and the TCRdb table lists in-frame clones only, not all of them. Among some 91,000 clones listed, 90% were seen once. The sample taken for sequencing was peripheral blood. The receptors here all came from a man aged 60-69 years with acute or convalescent COVID-19.

V gene TRBV5-4 combines with J gene TRBJ2-1; 12 bases are shared with TRBD2. The CDR3 runs to 17 residues. Trimming removed 1 base from V and 6 bases from J; junction bases left unmatched: 8. CDR1 is SGHNT and CDR2 is YYREEE in the germline V gene (reference sequence). This CDR3 reads CASSLMLAGGPFNEQFF. The CDR3 DNA is TGTGCCAGCAGCTTGATGCTAGCGGGGGGGCCGTTCAATGAGCAGTTCTTC.

The J gene is TRBJ2-7, the V gene TRBV10-2, with TRBD2 matching 7 bases. J lost 2 bases, V lost 5 bases, and 3 bases had no gene match. Germline assignment: CDR1 WSHSY and CDR2 SAAADI. This CDR3 has 13 residues. The CDR3 sequence is CASSWGGTYEQYV. DNA of the CDR3: TGCGCCAGCAGTTGGGGGGGAACCTACGAGCAGTACGTC.